The subject of this entry is one T cell receptor (beta chain). RNA amounts of about 0.5 to 1 ug underwent reverse transcription with random hexamers. It was immunoSEQ multiplex PCR that amplified TCR beta CDR3 across 54 Vbeta and 13 Jbeta. TCRdb reprocessed the immunoSEQ multiplex PCR reads via MiXCR and lists one record per CDR3 protein. The table lists 350,000 to 550,000 distinct CDR3 sequences, about 85% of them singletons. The multiple sclerosis controls were treatment-naive patients affected by stable or active relapsing-remitting disease. The CD8+ and CD4+ T cells were isolated magnetically using a negative isolation approach, whereas the TEMRA cells were enriched by FACS. The sample comes from a study of CD8 T cells in Susac syndrome. The ends were cut back, 5 bases at V and 4 bases at J, with 26 bases in the middle. The CDR3 is made up of 18 amino acids. The V gene's germline CDR1 is MNHEY and CDR2 SMNVEV (reference sequence).

The sequence came from a human donor with multiple sclerosis. The sequenced sample consisted of CD8+ T cells from PBMCs. The V gene is TRBV27, the J gene TRBJ2-5, with TRBD1 as a possible D gene (9 bases). For the CDR3, the DNA is TGTGCCAGCAGTGCACAGGTAGCGGGACAGGGTCTAGGAGAGACCCAGTACTTC. Translating gives CASSAQVAGQGLGETQYF.